The 5 T cell receptor beta chains below all came from one sample that was sequenced in a study of T cells in Graves' hyperthyroidism and ophthalmopathy. Amplified TCR beta CDR3 regions came from RNA transcripts. The HTBI primer set was used in a first-round RT-PCR of the TCR CDR3. TCRdb passed the multiplex PCR reads through MiXCR, listing each CDR3 protein once. The data show 700,000 or so distinct CDR3 sequences, approximately 15% seen once. Sample: blood. These TCRs come from a woman aged 45-65 years with Graves' ophthalmopathy.

This clonotype was seen repeatedly, ten times or more. The chain has TRBV7-2 and TRBJ2-7; 8 bases map to TRBD1. V lost 2 bases to trimming and J lost 0 bases; unmatched junction nucleotides: 9. Germline CDR1 is SGHTA and CDR2 is FQGNSA. The CDR3 is 17 amino acids. The CDR3 nucleotides read TGTGCCAGCAGCTTACAATCTCTGGGACAGGACTCCTACGAGCAGTACTTC. It codes for CASSLQSLGQDSYEQYF.

Regarding this clonotype: One end of the junction does not line up with germline, which may come from a read error. This sequence joins TRBV28 and TRBJ1-2; D gene uncertain. Germline CDR1 and CDR2: MDHEN and SYDVKM. This CDR3 region has 11 residues. CDR3 nucleotide sequence: TGTGCCAGCAGTTTTCACTATGACTACACCTTC. It is translated as CASSFHYDYTF.

The chain recombines TRBV12-3 or TRBV12-4 with TRBJ2-2; 8 bases are a match to TRBD1. The V segment lost 6 bases and the J segment 6 bases; nucleotides outside the gene matches: 15. There are 17 residues in the CDR3. The CDR3: CASRTIPGTGGSGELFF. DNA for the CDR3: TGTGCCAGCAGAACTATTCCCGGGACAGGAGGTTCCGGGGAGCTGTTTTTT.

This chain uses TRBV25-1 with TRBJ2-3, with 7 bases that match TRBD2. The CDR3 runs to 16 residues. Germline loops: CDR1 MGHDK, CDR2 SYGVNS. The J segment lost 2 bases and the V segment lost 1 base, leaving 6 bases of the junction unmatched. The chain's CDR3 is CASSEFLAESTDTQYF. In DNA form, the CDR3 reads TGTGCCAGCAGTGAATTCCTAGCGGAGTCCACAGATACGCAGTATTTT.

There are many counts of this clonotype. The rearrangement links TRBV18 to TRBJ2-1, with 8 bases fitting TRBD2. V lost 1 base, J lost 4 bases, and 6 bases stayed unmatched. CDR3 length: 16 amino acids. Germline CDR1 KGHSH, CDR2 LQKENI. DNA of the CDR3: TGTGCCAGCTCACCACTAACTAGCGGATATTACAATGAGCAGTTCTTC. It codes for CASSPLTSGYYNEQFF.